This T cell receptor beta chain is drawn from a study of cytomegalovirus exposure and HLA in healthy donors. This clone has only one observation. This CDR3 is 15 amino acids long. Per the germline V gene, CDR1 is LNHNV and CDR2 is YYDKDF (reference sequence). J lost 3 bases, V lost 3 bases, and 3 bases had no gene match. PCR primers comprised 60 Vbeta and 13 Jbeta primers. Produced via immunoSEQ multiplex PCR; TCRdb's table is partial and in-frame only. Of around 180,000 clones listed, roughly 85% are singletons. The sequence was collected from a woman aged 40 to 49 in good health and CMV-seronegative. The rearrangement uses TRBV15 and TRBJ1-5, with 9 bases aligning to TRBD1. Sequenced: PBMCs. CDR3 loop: CATSRDRGYNQPQHF. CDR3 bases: TGTGCCACCAGCAGGGACAGGGGCTACAATCAGCCCCAGCATTTT. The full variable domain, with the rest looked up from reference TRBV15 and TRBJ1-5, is DAMVIQNPRYQVTQFGKPVTLSCSQTLNHNVMYWYQQKSSQAPKLLFHYYDKDFNNEADTPDNFQSRRPNTSFCFLDIRSPGLGDTAMYLCATSRDRGYNQPQHFGDGTRLSIL.